The entry that follows covers one T cell receptor (beta chain) sequence. TCR beta CDR3 region amplification was performed from RNA transcripts. A set of HTBI primers served as the primers for a first-round RT-PCR of the TCR CDR3. TCRdb reprocessed the multiplex PCR reads with MiXCR, giving one entry per CDR3 protein. The data contain roughly 420,000 distinct CDR3 sequences, around 14% of them singletons. The sample comes from a study of T cells in Graves' hyperthyroidism and ophthalmopathy. Germline-derived CDR1 and CDR2 are LNHNV and YYDKDF (reference sequence). The CDR3 has 16 amino acids. J lost 2 bases, V lost 3 bases, and 5 bases had no gene match.

Material for sequencing was blood. The clonotype comes from a woman aged 18-30 years with Graves' hyperthyroidism. The chain combines TRBV15 with TRBJ2-3; 10 positions agree with TRBD1. CDR3 residues: CATSSVDRGFTDTQYF. The CDR3 nucleotides are TGTGCCACCAGCAGTGTGGACAGGGGGTTCACAGATACGCAGTATTTT.